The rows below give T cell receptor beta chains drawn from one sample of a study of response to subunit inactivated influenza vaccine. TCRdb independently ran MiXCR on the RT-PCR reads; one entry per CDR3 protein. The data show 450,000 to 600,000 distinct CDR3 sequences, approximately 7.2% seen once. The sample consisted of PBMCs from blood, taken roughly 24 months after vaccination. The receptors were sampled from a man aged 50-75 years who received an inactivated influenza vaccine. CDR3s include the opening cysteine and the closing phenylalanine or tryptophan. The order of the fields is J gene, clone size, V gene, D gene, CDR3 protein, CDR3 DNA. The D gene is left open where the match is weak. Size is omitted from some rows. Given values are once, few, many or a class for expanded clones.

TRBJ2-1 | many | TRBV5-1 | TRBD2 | CASSATVAGETYNEQFF | TGCGCCAGCAGCGCAACCGTAGCGGGAGAGACCTACAATGAGCAGTTCTTC
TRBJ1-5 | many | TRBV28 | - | CASSRQVLEPQHF | TGTGCCAGCAGTAGACAGGTTTTGGAGCCCCAGCATTTT
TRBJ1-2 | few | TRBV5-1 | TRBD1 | CASSFGDSPYSNYGYTF | TGCGCCAGCAGCTTTGGGGACAGCCCATATAGTAACTATGGCTACACCTTC
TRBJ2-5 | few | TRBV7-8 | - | CATRETQYF | TGTGCCACCAGAGAGACCCAGTACTTC
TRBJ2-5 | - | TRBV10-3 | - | CAITLGPQETQYF | TGTGCCATCACCCTGGGGCCCCAAGAGACCCAGTACTTC
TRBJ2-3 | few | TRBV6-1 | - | CASSVGGNRADTQYF | TGTGCCAGCAGTGTTGGGGGGAATAGGGCGGATACGCAGTATTTT
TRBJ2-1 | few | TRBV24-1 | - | CATSDSHQGPKRFYNEQFF | TGTGCCACCAGTGATTCGCATCAGGGGCCAAAGAGATTCTACAATGAGCAGTTCTTC
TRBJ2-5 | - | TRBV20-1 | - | CSAKNGRRSETQYF | TGCAGTGCCAAGAATGGCAGACGATCAGAGACCCAGTACTTC
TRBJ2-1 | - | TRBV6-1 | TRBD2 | CASRASGGPLDEQFF | TGTGCGAGTAGGGCTAGCGGGGGGCCTTTGGATGAGCAGTTCTTC
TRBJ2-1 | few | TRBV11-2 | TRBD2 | CASSLAVTSGFNEQFF | TGTGCCAGCAGCTTAGCGGTGACTAGCGGGTTCAATGAGCAGTTCTTC
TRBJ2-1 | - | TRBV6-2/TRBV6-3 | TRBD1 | CASSRPGQGRDEQFF | TGTGCCAGCAGCCGACCGGGACAGGGTCGGGATGAGCAGTTCTTC
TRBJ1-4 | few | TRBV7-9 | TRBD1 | CASSPTGVVEKLFF | TGTGCCAGCAGCCCTACAGGGGTGGTCGAAAAACTGTTTTTT
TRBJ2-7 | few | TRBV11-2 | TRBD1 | CASIDRGEQYF | TGTGCCAGCATTGACAGGGGCGAGCAGTACTTC
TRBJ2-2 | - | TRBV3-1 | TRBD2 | CASSHLRTSGRGTTGELFF | TGTGCCAGCAGCCATCTCCGGACTAGCGGGAGGGGAACGACCGGGGAGCTGTTTTTT
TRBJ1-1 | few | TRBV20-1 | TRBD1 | CSARDLTGEKGTEAFF | TGCAGTGCTAGAGATTTGACAGGGGAGAAGGGCACTGAAGCTTTCTTT
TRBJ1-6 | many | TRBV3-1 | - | CASSLVTPGANSPLHF | TGTGCCAGCAGCCTCGTAACTCCGGGAGCCAATTCACCCCTCCACTTT
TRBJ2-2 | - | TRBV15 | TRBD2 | CATSGAGTSVTGELFF | TGTGCCACCAGCGGTGCCGGGACTAGCGTTACCGGGGAGCTGTTTTTT
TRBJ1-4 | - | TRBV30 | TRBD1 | CAWSLDRGNEKLFF | TGTGCCTGGAGTTTGGACAGGGGGAATGAAAAACTGTTTTTT
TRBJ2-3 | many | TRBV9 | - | CASSPPGATSTDTQYF | TGTGCCAGCAGCCCCCCGGGGGCTACTAGCACAGATACGCAGTATTTT
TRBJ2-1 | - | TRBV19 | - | CASSIGRRGGEQFF | TGTGCCAGTAGTATAGGGCGGCGCGGGGGCGAGCAGTTCTTC
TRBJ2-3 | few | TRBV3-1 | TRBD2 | CASSPFGAGVGDTQYF | TGTGCCAGCAGCCCCTTTGGGGCGGGAGTGGGAGATACGCAGTATTTT
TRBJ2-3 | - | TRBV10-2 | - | CASRVGGVDTQYF | TGCGCCAGCAGGGTCGGGGGAGTAGATACGCAGTATTTT
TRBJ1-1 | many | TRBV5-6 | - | CASSWEGTGGTEAFF | TGTGCCAGCAGCTGGGAAGGGACGGGAGGGACTGAAGCTTTCTTT
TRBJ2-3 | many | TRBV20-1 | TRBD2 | CSARASGATDTQYF | TGCAGTGCTAGGGCTAGCGGGGCCACAGATACGCAGTATTTT
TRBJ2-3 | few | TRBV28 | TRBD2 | CASSLITLAGAGDTQYF | TGTGCCAGCAGCCTTATCACTCTAGCGGGGGCGGGAGATACGCAGTATTTT
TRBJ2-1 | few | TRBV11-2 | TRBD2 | CASRINSGRYNEQFF | TGTGCCAGCAGGATTAATAGCGGGAGGTACAATGAGCAGTTCTTC
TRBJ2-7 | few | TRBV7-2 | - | CASSLTNDYEQYF | TGTGCCAGCAGCTTAACCAACGACTACGAGCAGTACTTC
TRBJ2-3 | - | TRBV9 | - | CASSVAGSEVDTQYF | TGTGCCAGCAGCGTAGCCGGTAGCGAAGTAGATACGCAGTATTTT
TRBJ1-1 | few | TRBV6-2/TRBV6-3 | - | CASTPVRAVGAEAFF | TGTGCCAGCACCCCGGTCCGGGCAGTTGGGGCCGAAGCTTTCTTT
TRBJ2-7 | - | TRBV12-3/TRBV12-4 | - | CASSLGGLTPYEQYF | TGTGCCAGCAGTTTAGGGGGCCTTACCCCCTACGAGCAGTACTTC
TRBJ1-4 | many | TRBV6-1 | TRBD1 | CASSRTGRATNEKLFF | TGTGCCAGCAGTAGGACAGGGCGTGCAACTAATGAAAAACTGTTTTTT
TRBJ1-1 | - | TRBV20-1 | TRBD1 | CSAARTGWQTEAFF | TGCAGTGCTGCCCGGACAGGGTGGCAAACTGAAGCTTTCTTT
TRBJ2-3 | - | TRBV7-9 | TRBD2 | CASSQTLAGGFTDTQYF | TGTGCCAGCAGCCAAACACTAGCGGGGGGGTTCACAGATACGCAGTATTTT
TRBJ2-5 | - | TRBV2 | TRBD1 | CASTLRTGGGETQYF | TGTGCCAGCACATTACGGACAGGGGGCGGCGAGACCCAGTACTTC
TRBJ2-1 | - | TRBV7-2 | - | CASSLGRDDEQFF | TGTGCCAGCAGCTTAGGCAGGGACGATGAGCAGTTCTTC
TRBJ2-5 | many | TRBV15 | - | CATSRVRETQYF | TGTGCCACCAGCAGAGTTAGGGAGACCCAGTACTTC
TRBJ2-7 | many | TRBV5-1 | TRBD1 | CASSLLQGAYEQYF | TGCGCCAGCAGCTTGCTACAGGGGGCTTACGAGCAGTACTTC
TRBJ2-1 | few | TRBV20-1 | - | CSAEGFSHNEQFF | TGCAGTGCGGAGGGTTTTTCGCACAATGAGCAGTTCTTC
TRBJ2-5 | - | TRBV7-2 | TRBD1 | CASRDRDRGRETQYF | TGTGCCAGTAGGGACCGGGACAGGGGTCGAGAGACCCAGTACTTC
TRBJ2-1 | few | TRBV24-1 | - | CATSDPDSYNEQFF | TGTGCCACCAGTGACCCGGACAGTTACAATGAGCAGTTCTTC
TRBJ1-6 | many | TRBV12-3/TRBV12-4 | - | CASSLGQGTLHF | TGTGCCAGCAGTTTGGGGCAGGGGACCCTCCACTTT
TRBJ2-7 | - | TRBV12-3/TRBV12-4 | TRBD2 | CASRPGLAGLYEQYF | TGTGCCAGCAGGCCAGGACTAGCGGGGTTATACGAGCAGTACTTC
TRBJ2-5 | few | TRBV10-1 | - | CASSDTRGLGTQYF | TGCGCCAGCAGCGATACGCGGGGGCTTGGGACCCAGTACTTC
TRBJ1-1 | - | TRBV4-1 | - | CASRLGFGGTEAFF | TGCGCCAGCAGATTAGGATTCGGCGGCACTGAAGCTTTCTTT
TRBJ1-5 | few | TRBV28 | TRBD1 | CASSLRQGRNQPQHF | TGTGCCAGCAGCCTAAGACAGGGACGGAATCAGCCCCAGCATTTT
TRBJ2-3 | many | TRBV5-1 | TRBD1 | CASSRRTGSTDTQYF | TGCGCCAGCAGCAGGAGGACAGGTAGCACAGATACGCAGTATTTT
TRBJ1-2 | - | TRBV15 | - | CATSRDRGDGYTF | TGTGCCACCAGCAGAGATCGGGGGGATGGCTACACCTTC
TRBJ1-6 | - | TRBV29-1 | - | CSVAGTPNSPLHF | TGCAGCGTTGCAGGGACACCGAATTCACCCCTCCACTTT
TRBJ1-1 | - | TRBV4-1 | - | CASSQAAVNTEAFF | TGCGCCAGCAGCCAAGCGGCGGTGAACACTGAAGCTTTCTTT
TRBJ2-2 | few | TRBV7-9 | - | CASSLFSRLASPGELFF | TGTGCCAGCAGCTTATTCTCCCGGCTAGCGAGCCCCGGGGAGCTGTTTTTT
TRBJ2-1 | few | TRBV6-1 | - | CASSPTGTGAYNEQFF | TGTGCCAGCAGTCCGACAGGGACTGGCGCCTACAATGAGCAGTTCTTC
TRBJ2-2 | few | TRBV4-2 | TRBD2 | CASSQDFLLAGNPNTGELFF | TGTGCCAGCAGCCAAGATTTTTTACTAGCGGGCAATCCGAACACCGGGGAGCTGTTTTTT
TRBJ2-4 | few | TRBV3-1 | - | CASSPDRRVAKNIQYF | TGTGCCAGCAGCCCAGACAGGAGAGTAGCCAAAAACATTCAGTACTTC
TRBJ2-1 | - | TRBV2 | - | CASSVNRYNEQFF | TGTGCCAGCAGTGTGAACAGGTATAATGAGCAGTTCTTC
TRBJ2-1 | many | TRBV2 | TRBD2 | CASSEAIAGSSYNEQFF | TGTGCCAGCAGTGAAGCCATAGCGGGGAGCTCCTACAATGAGCAGTTCTTC
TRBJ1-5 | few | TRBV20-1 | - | CSARGVRPYSNQPQHF | TGCAGTGCTAGAGGTGTTCGCCCTTATAGCAATCAGCCCCAGCATTTT
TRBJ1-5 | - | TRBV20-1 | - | CSAVGGHSNQPQHF | TGCAGTGCCGTCGGGGGGCATTCGAATCAGCCCCAGCATTTT